This TCR beta chain originates from a study of low-dose radiotherapy and immunotherapy resistance in tumors. Study information: Patients received 300 mg of oral aspirin each day across four cycles, commencing on cycle 1 day 1.

Notes on this clonotype: It may be a read error: a sequence one base away is much more abundant.

First-strand cDNA relied on TRAV- and TRBV-specific primers spanning alpha and beta chains. With a V-primer adapter and a constant-region primer, TCRs were amplified for 20 PCR cycles. In vitro transcription served to amplify the mRNA that had been isolated. TCRdb re-analysed the reads in MiXCR, keeping a single row per CDR3 protein. The table lists tens of thousands of distinct CDR3 sequences, around 20% of them singletons. The time point here: after trial treatment. Noted treatment: LDRT plus nivolumab, ipilimumab, low-dose cyclophosphamide and aspirin (RACIN trial). Along with nivolumab and ipilimumab, donors received aspirin, low-dose cyclophosphamide and low-dose radiotherapy. Patients with advanced, tumor-infiltrating lymphocyte-negative solid tumors were eligible. Per the germline V gene, CDR1 is GTSNPN and CDR2 is SVGIG (reference sequence). CDR3 size: 15 residues.

Sequencing was performed on PBMCs, taken after low-dose radiotherapy plus immunotherapy. J is TRBJ2-6 and V is TRBV30; D uncertain. The sequence derives from a female donor with ovarian cancer. This CDR3 is CAWSVRVAGTNVLTF. The CDR3 DNA is TGTGCCTGGAGTGTACGGGTAGCTGGGACCAACGTCCTGACTTTC.